These 18 T cell receptor beta chains originate from one sample sequenced in a study of cytomegalovirus exposure and HLA in healthy donors. PCR amplification relied on 60 Vbeta primers (plus 13 Jbeta primers). Clones were sequenced by immunoSEQ multiplex PCR, and TCRdb holds only the in-frame ones, with some missing. Here the sample spans 100,000 to 150,000 clones, roughly 72% being singletons. The sequenced material came from PBMCs. The receptors here all came from a woman between 50 and 59 years old in good health and CMV-seronegative.

The rearrangement links TRBV5-1 to TRBJ1-2; 8 bases agree with TRBD1. V trimming: 2 bases; J trimming: 6 bases; junction bases outside the gene matches: 12. The germline V gene has CDR1 SGHRS and CDR2 YFSETQ. This CDR3 is 16 amino acids long. The CDR3 here is CASSFRATGVSHGYTF. The CDR3 coding sequence is TGCGCCAGCAGCTTTCGAGCGACAGGGGTTTCGCATGGCTACACCTTC.

The chain joins TRBV29-1 to TRBJ1-1; the match to TRBD1 covers 8 bases. The CDR3 contains 17 residues. Germline trimming cut 4 bases from V and 0 bases from J; bases unmatched to any gene: 13. Germline CDR1 reads SQVTM; CDR2 reads ANQGSEA. The CDR3 here is CSVAQFGRGLMNTEAFF. The CDR3 region has the DNA TGCAGCGTTGCACAATTCGGCAGGGGGCTAATGAACACTGAAGCTTTCTTT.

The V call is TRBV23-1, the J call TRBJ1-2; 7 bases map to TRBD1. TRBV23-1 counts as an open reading frame of uncertain function. V was clipped by 11 bases and J by 6 bases; unmatched bases: 24. This CDR3 has 17 amino acids. Written as DNA, the CDR3 is TGCGCCGGACCTGACCTTATGACAGGGAGGAATACGCATGGCTACACCTTC. Its protein product is CAGPDLMTGRNTHGYTF.

The chain links TRBV27 to TRBJ1-1; D uncertain. Germline V gives CDR1 MNHEY, CDR2 SMNVEV (reference sequence). Trimming stripped 3 bases from V and 4 bases from J, with 12 bases between. This CDR3 has 14 amino acids. The CDR3: CASSFAGSATEAFF. DNA of the CDR3: TGTGCCAGCAGTTTTGCGGGGTCGGCCACTGAAGCTTTCTTT.

This chain links TRBV4-1 with TRBJ1-2; D unresolved. Germline-derived CDR1 and CDR2 are MGHRA and YSYEKL. Trimming took off 0 bases at V and 4 bases at J, with 18 bases between the two ends. This CDR3 has 17 residues. For the CDR3, the DNA is TGCGCCAGCAGCCAAGATCGGGAGACTGAGGTTGGCTATGGCTACACCTTC. This gives the protein CASSQDRETEVGYGYTF.

The CDR3 nucleotides read TGCAGCGTGCGGGACAGGGTAAACGAGCAGTACTTC. This codes for CSVRDRVNEQYF. The chain couples TRBV29-1 to TRBJ2-7; 9 bases line up with TRBD1. The CDR3 sequence is 12 residues long. V lost 6 bases and J lost 5; bases outside the gene matches: 5. Germline assignment: CDR1 SQVTM and CDR2 ANQGSEA.

This sequence joins TRBV23-1 and TRBJ1-5; D call uncertain. TRBV23-1 is assigned to the ORF class and has an uncertain function. This CDR3 is built from 15 residues. Trimming cost V 0 bases and J 2 bases, with 8 bases left between them. As DNA, the CDR3 is TGCGCCAGCAGTCAATCACGGCAGGGCAATCAGCCCCAGCATTTT. Translation: CASSQSRQGNQPQHF.

This sequence joins TRBV12-5 and TRBJ2-1; 12 bases are a match to TRBD2. V trimming: 0 bases; J trimming: 8 bases; junction bases outside the gene matches: 5. The length of the CDR3 is 16 residues. CDR1 and CDR2 (germline): LGHNT, FRNRAP. The CDR3 DNA follows: TGTGCTAGTGGTTTGGTAGGACTAGCGGGATACCATGAGCAGTTCTTC. It translates to CASGLVGLAGYHEQFF.

The V gene is TRBV27, the J gene TRBJ1-1, with D unresolved. Trimming shortened V by 3 bases and J by 4 bases, and 9 bases separated the two germline ends. Germline lookup yields CDR1 MNHEY and CDR2 SMNVEV (reference sequence). The CDR3 totals 13 residues. CDR3 sequence: CASSFNAGTEAFF. CDR3 DNA: TGTGCCAGCAGTTTTAACGCGGGCACTGAAGCTTTCTTT.

The V gene is TRBV7-8, the J gene TRBJ2-2, with 7 nucleotides matching TRBD2. From germline, CDR1 is SGHVS and CDR2 FQNEAQ. The CDR3 length is 15 residues. Unmatched junction bases numbered 0, after V lost 2 bases and J lost 0 bases. The CDR3 here is CASSLSGANTGELFF. CDR3 sequence (DNA): TGTGCCAGCAGCTTAAGCGGGGCGAACACCGGGGAGCTGTTTTTT. The full variable domain, in which reference TRBV7-8 and TRBJ2-2 provide the parts outside the CDR3, is GAGVSQSPRYKVAKRGQDVALRCDPISGHVSLFWYQQALGQGPEFLTYFQNEAQLDKSGLPSDRFFAERPEGSVSTLKIQRTQQEDSAVYLCASSLSGANTGELFFGEGSRLTVL.

The chain recombines TRBV5-1 with TRBJ2-3; tentatively, D is TRBD2 (6 bases). Germline values: CDR1 SGHRS, CDR2 YFSETQ. The CDR3 spans 15 residues. The V end was cut by 4 bases, the J end by 4 bases, with 16 bases between. Here the CDR3 reads CASSRKEGWADTQYF. In DNA, the CDR3 is TGCGCCAGCAGCCGGAAGGAGGGGTGGGCAGATACGCAGTATTTT.

The chain employs TRBV12-5 and TRBJ2-3; D remains unclear. Deletions cut 3 bases from V and 4 bases from J, with 11 bases between. This CDR3 comprises 14 residues. Germline V gene data show CDR1 as LGHNT and CDR2 as FRNRAP. The CDR3 coding sequence is TGTGCTAGTGGTTTAAGCCGGTTAGCAGATACGCAGTATTTT. The encoded protein is CASGLSRLADTQYF.

The genes are TRBV7-6 and TRBJ2-1; D may be TRBD1 (6 bases). Germline CDR1 reads SGHVS; CDR2 reads FNYEAQ. This CDR3 has 12 residues. V gave up 1 base and J gave up 15 bases, with 13 bases separating them. Here the CDR3 DNA reads TGTGCCAGCAGCTTAGACGGCCAGGGGTTGTTCTTC. Residues: CASSLDGQGLFF.

The CDR3 region is CSVDPGQSSRGQQYF. Written as DNA, the CDR3 is TGCAGCGTTGATCCGGGACAGTCCTCGCGGGGCCAGCAGTACTTC. This chain uses TRBV29-1 with TRBJ2-7, with D maybe TRBD1 (7 bases). Germline CDR1 and CDR2: SQVTM and ANQGSEA. The CDR3 length is 15 residues. V lost 3 bases and J 8 bases, leaving 23 bases between the germline ends.

This chain uses TRBV10-3 with TRBJ1-1; D is ambiguous. The CDR3 runs 18 residues. Germline loops: CDR1 ENHRY, CDR2 SYGVKD. V dropped 3 bases and J dropped 0 bases, with 20 bases sitting between them. CDR3 nucleotides: TGTGCCATCAGTGAACTTGCCCGACAAAGACCGATGAACACTGAAGCTTTCTTT. Translated, it gives CAISELARQRPMNTEAFF.

The chain combines TRBV11-1 with TRBJ1-2; perhaps TRBD1 as D (5 bases). Trimming took 5 bases from V and 7 from J, leaving 23 bases between them. The CDR3 contains 16 residues. Germline V gene lookup returns CDR1 SGHAT and CDR2 FQDESV (reference sequence). DNA of the CDR3: TGTGCCAGCAGCCCAACCAGGACACCCCTACTGGGTGGCTACACCTTC. Amino acids: CASSPTRTPLLGGYTF.

The chain carries TRBV6-5 and TRBJ2-7; 7 bases agree with TRBD2. After removal of 4 bases from V and 5 bases from J, the junction contained 11 bases not matched to a gene. The germline V gene has CDR1 MNHEY and CDR2 SVGAGI. CDR3 length: 15 residues. The CDR3 coding sequence is TGTGCCAGCAGTTGCGCAGGCGGGAGACGGAACGAGCAGTACGTC. This sequence encodes CASSCAGGRRNEQYV.

CDR3 coding DNA: TGTGCCAGCAGCTTTCGCTACGAGCAGTACTTC. Residues: CASSFRYEQYF. This chain joins TRBV13 and TRBJ2-7, with D hard to call. The CDR3 has 11 residues. V was trimmed by 3 bases and J by 3 bases, leaving 3 bases between them. Per germline, CDR1 PRHDT and CDR2 FYEKMQ (reference sequence).